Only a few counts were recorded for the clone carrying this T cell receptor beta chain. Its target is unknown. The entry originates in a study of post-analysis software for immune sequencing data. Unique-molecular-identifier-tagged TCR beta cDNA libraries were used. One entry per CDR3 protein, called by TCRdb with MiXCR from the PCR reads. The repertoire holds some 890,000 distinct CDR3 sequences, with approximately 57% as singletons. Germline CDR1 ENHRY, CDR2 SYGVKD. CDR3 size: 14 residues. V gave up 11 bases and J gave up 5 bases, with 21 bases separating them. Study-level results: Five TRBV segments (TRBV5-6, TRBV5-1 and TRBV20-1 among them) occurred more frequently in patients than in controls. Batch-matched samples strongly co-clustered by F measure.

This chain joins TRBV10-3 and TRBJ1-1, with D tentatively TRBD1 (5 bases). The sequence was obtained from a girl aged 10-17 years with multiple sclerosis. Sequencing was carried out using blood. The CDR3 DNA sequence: TGTGCCGTAGGGGAGGGGATGGGAAGGACTGAAGCTTTCTTT. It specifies CAVGEGMGRTEAFF.